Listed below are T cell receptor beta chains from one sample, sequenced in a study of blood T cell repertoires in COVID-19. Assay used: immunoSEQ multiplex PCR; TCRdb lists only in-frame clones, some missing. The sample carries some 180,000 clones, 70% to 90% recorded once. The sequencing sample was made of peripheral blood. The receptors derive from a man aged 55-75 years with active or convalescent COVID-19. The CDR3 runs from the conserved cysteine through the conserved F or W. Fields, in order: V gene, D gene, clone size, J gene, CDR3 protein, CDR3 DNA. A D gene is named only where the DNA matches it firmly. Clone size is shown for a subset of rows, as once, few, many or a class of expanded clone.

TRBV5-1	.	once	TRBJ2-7	CASSPRVVSSSYEQYF	TGCGCCAGCAGCCCACGGGTCGTTAGTAGCTCCTACGAGCAGTACTTC
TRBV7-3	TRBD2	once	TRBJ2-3	CASSSRTSGGRTDTQYF	TGTGCCAGCAGCTCTCGGACTAGCGGGGGCCGCACAGATACGCAGTATTTT
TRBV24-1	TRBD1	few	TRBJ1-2	CATGNTGEAGYTF	TGTGCCACCGGCAATACAGGGGAGGCTGGCTACACCTTC
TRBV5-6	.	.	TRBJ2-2	CASSSVGLPNTGELFF	TGTGCCAGCAGCTCGGTAGGACTACCGAACACCGGGGAGCTGTTTTTT
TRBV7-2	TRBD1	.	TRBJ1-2	CASSRDRSYGYTF	TGTGCCAGCAGCCGGGACAGAAGCTATGGCTACACCTTC
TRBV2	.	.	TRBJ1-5	CASSISGSQPQHF	TGTGCCAGCAGCATTTCAGGAAGTCAGCCCCAGCATTTT
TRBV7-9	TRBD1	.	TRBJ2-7	CASSSDRVYEQYF	TGTGCCAGCAGCTCAGACAGGGTCTACGAGCAGTACTTC
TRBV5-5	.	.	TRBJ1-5	CASSTSGGSNQPQHF	TGTGCCAGCAGCACCTCGGGGGGGAGCAATCAGCCCCAGCATTTT
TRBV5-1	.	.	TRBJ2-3	CASSLSRGGRTDTQYF	TGCGCCAGCAGCCTAAGTAGGGGGGGCCGCACAGATACGCAGTATTTT
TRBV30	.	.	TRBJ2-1	CAWSVRENREGNEQFF	TGTGCCTGGAGTGTACGGGAAAACAGGGAGGGCAATGAGCAGTTCTTC
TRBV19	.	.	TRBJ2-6	CASSIIQGIPRANVLTF	TGTGCCAGTAGTATAATACAGGGAATCCCTCGGGCCAACGTCCTGACTTTC
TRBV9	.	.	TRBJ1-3	CASSPHGGTDGNTIYF	TGTGCCAGCAGCCCCCACGGAGGGACGGACGGAAACACCATATATTTT
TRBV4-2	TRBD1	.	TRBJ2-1	CASSQDVGGQGSYNEQFF	TGTGCCAGCAGCCAAGATGTAGGCGGACAGGGGAGCTACAATGAGCAGTTCTTC
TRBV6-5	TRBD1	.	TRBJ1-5	CASSPMTGQQPQHF	TGTGCCAGCAGTCCCATGACAGGGCAACAGCCCCAGCATTTT
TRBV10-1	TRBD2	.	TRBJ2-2	CASSDGRAGAGELFF	TGCGCCAGCAGTGACGGCAGGGCGGGGGCCGGGGAGCTGTTTTTT
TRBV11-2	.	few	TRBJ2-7	CASSFRGTSYEQYF	TGTGCCAGCAGCTTTCGGGGGACCTCCTACGAGCAGTACTTC
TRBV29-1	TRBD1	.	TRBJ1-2	CSTTRDSQPNYGYTF	TGCAGCACGACCCGGGACAGCCAACCCAATTATGGCTACACCTTC
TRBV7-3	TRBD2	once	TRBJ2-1	CASSLLAGGHLSSYNEQFF	TGTGCCAGCAGCTTACTCGCGGGGGGGCACCTTAGCTCCTACAATGAGCAGTTCTTC
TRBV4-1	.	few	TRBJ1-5	CASSRTVTGFQGNQPQHF	TGCGCCAGCAGCCGAACGGTAACAGGGTTTCAAGGCAATCAGCCCCAGCATTTT
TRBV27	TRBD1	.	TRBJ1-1	CASSGWTGKTGFNTEAFF	TGTGCCAGCAGTGGGTGGACAGGGAAGACGGGGTTCAACACTGAAGCTTTCTTT
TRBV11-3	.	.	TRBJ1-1	CASSLGQGTEAFF	TGTGCCAGCAGCTTAGGTCAGGGCACTGAAGCTTTCTTT
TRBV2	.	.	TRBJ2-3	CASSQLAVGTDTQYF	TGTGCCAGCAGTCAACTAGCCGTCGGCACAGATACGCAGTATTTT
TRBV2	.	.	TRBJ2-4	CASRVTTGEAKNIQYF	TGTGCCAGCAGGGTCACGACAGGAGAAGCCAAAAACATTCAGTACTTC
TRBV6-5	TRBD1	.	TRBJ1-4	CASSSIGTGDEKLFF	TGTGCCAGCAGTTCCATCGGGACAGGGGATGAAAAACTGTTTTTT
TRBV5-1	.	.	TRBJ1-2	CASSSGQPNYGYTF	TGCGCCAGCAGCTCTGGACAGCCCAACTATGGCTACACCTTC
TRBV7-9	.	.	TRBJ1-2	CASSPFLGDYGYTF	TGTGCCAGCAGCCCCTTCCTCGGGGACTATGGCTACACCTTC
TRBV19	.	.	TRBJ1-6	CASSNEDLGNSPLHF	TGTGCCAGTAGTAACGAGGATCTTGGGAATTCACCCCTCCACTTT
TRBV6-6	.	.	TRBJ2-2	CASSYNGATGELFF	TGTGCCAGCAGTTATAATGGGGCCACCGGGGAGCTGTTTTTT
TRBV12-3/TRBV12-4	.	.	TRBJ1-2	CASSNPGNYGYTF	TGTGCCAGCTCAAATCCGGGGAACTATGGCTACACCTTC
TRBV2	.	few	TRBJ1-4	CASTGAMRANEKLFF	TGTGCCAGCACTGGAGCAATGAGAGCAAATGAAAAACTGTTTTTT
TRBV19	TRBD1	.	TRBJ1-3	CATRTGGGLYTIYF	TGTGCCACTCGGACAGGGGGCGGTTTGTACACCATATATTTT
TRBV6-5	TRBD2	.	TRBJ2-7	CASRRGRTSYEQYF	TGTGCCAGCAGGCGGGGGAGGACATCCTACGAGCAGTACTTC
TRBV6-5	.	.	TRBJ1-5	CASSSGVFQPQHF	TGTGCCAGCAGTTCAGGGGTTTTTCAGCCCCAGCATTTT
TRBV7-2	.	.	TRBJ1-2	CASSPLGAVYTF	TGTGCCAGCAGCCCTCTGGGGGCGGTCTACACCTTC
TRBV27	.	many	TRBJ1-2	CASRSYGGNYGYTF	TGTGCCAGCCGATCTTATGGAGGAAACTATGGCTACACCTTC
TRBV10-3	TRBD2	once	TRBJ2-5	CAISERASGEETQYF	TGTGCCATCAGTGAGAGGGCTAGCGGGGAAGAGACCCAGTACTTC
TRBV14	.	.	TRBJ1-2	CASSQDLNYGYTF	TGTGCCAGCAGCCAAGATCTGAACTATGGCTACACCTTC
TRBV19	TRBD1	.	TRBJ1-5	CASTPFTGTGGSQPQHF	TGTGCCAGTACCCCTTTCACCGGGACAGGGGGTTCGCAGCCCCAGCATTTT
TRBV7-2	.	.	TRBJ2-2	CASSSQSPHRTTGELFF	TGTGCCAGCAGCTCCCAAAGCCCACACAGGACCACCGGGGAGCTGTTTTTT
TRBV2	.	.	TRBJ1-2	CASSRLQGNYGYTF	TGTGCCAGCAGTCGATTGCAGGGAAACTATGGCTACACCTTC
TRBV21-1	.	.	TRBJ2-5	CASIRLVPQETQYF	TGTGCCAGCATCCGACTAGTGCCACAAGAGACCCAGTACTTC
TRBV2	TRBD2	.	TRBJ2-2	CASIAGPNTGELFF	TGTGCCAGCATAGCGGGCCCGAACACCGGGGAGCTGTTTTTT
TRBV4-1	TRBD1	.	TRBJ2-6	CASRAPGQGAQGANVLTF	TGCGCCAGCAGAGCCCCGGGACAGGGGGCGCAGGGGGCCAACGTCCTGACTTTC
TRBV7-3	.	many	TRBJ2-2	CASSSIPTGELFF	TGTGCCAGCAGCTCCATTCCAACCGGGGAGCTGTTTTTT
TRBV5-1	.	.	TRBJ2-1	CASSPGTLPPYNEQFF	TGCGCCAGCAGCCCCGGGACACTACCTCCCTACAATGAGCAGTTCTTC
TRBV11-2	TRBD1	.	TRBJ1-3	CASSLRGLAGNTIYF	TGTGCCAGCAGCTTAAGGGGGCTCGCTGGAAACACCATATATTTT
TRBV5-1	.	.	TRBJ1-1	CASRLLGGNTEAFF	TGCGCCAGCAGACTGCTGGGGGGGAACACTGAAGCTTTCTTT
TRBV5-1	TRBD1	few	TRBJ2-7	CASSGQGPHEQYF	TGCGCCAGCTCGGGACAGGGACCCCACGAGCAGTACTTC
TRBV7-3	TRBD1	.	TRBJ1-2	CASSPGQGAGYTF	TGTGCCAGCAGCCCAGGACAGGGAGCGGGCTACACCTTC
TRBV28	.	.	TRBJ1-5	CASSLRRGGTSNQPQHF	TGTGCCAGCAGTTTAAGGAGGGGAGGCACGAGCAATCAGCCCCAGCATTTT
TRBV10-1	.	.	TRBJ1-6	CASSESPNSPLHF	TGCGCCAGCAGTGAGTCCCCAAATTCACCCCTCCACTTT
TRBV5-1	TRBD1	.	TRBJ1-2	CASSTPGQGASYGYTF	TGCGCCAGCAGCACACCGGGACAGGGGGCGAGCTATGGCTACACCTTC
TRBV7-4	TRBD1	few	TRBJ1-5	CASNRKGTGGKIGQPQHF	TGTGCCAGCAACCGAAAGGGGACAGGGGGGAAGATCGGTCAGCCCCAGCATTTT
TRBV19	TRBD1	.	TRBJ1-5	CASSQTGERQPQHF	TGTGCCAGTAGCCAGACAGGGGAGAGACAGCCCCAGCATTTT
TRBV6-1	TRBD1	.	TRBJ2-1	CASSARPRLWDSNNEQFF	TGTGCCAGCAGTGCCCGTCCTCGTTTGTGGGACAGCAACAATGAGCAGTTCTTC
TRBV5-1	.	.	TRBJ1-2	CASSLAQAGNYGYTF	TGCGCCAGCAGCTTGGCCCAGGCAGGGAACTATGGCTACACCTTC
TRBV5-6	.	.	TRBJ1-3	CASRRDSGNTIYF	TGTGCCAGCAGACGGGACTCTGGAAACACCATATATTTT
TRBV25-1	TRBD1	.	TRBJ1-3	CASSEARRGLWSGNTIYF	TGTGCCAGCAGTGAGGCTCGCAGGGGGCTATGGTCTGGAAACACCATATATTTT
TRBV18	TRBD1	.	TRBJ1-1	CASSPGGQDTEAFF	TGTGCCAGCTCCCCAGGGGGACAGGACACTGAAGCTTTCTTT